This entry concerns a single TCR beta chain. In the study's own analysis: Nucleated cell counts were estimated from reference gene primer amplification. Clones were read by immunoSEQ multiplex PCR, and TCRdb kept only the in-frame ones, dropping some. From that table come the V and J calls and clone size; the DNA was used to work out D and trimming. There are around 120,000 clones in the sample; approximately 90% occur only once, and more than 1.5% lies in the top ten. This sample stems from a study of blood T cell repertoires in COVID-19. In the study overall: Acute-phase and convalescent COVID-19 samples originated in the United States, Italy and Spain. PBMCs, B-cell-depleted T cells, or T cells were the source of the cDNA or gDNA that made up the material.

Germline CDR1 reads LNHDA; CDR2 reads SQIVND (reference sequence). This CDR3 has 14 amino acids. Unmatched junction bases numbered 3, after V lost 6 bases and J lost 2 bases. The specimen sequenced was peripheral blood. The chain recombines TRBV19 with TRBJ1-5, with 8 bases matching TRBD1. The clonotype originates from a human donor in a cohort sampled during active COVID-19. The CDR3 sequence: CASRVGQGNQPQHF. Written as DNA, the CDR3 is TGTGCCAGTAGAGTGGGACAGGGCAATCAGCCCCAGCATTTT.